Shown below are 24 T cell receptor beta chains from a single sample sequenced in a study of T cell responses to AZD1222 COVID-19 vaccine. Assay: immunoSEQ multiplex PCR; the TCRdb copy retains only in-frame clones and omits some. This table has 110,000 or so clones, over 75% appearing once. Source: peripheral blood, taken on day 0 of MenACWY control vaccination. The receptors originated from an adult in good health.

This chain connects TRBV29-1 to TRBJ2-1, with 10 bases identical to TRBD2. Germline CDR1 reads SQVTM; CDR2 reads ANQGSEA. The V segment lost 4 bases and the J segment 7 bases; nucleotides outside the gene matches: 7. The CDR3 length is 14 residues. In DNA, the CDR3 is TGCAGCGTTGGGGCGGCTAGCGGGGGTAATGAGCAGTTCTTC. This encodes CSVGAASGGNEQFF.

V and J are TRBV5-1 and TRBJ2-1; 9 bases agree with TRBD1. V lost 6 bases, J lost 2 bases, and 6 bases stayed unmatched. Germline-derived CDR1 and CDR2 are SGHRS and YFSETQ. This CDR3 region has 15 residues. The CDR3 DNA is TGCGCCAGCATTTCCGGACAGGGGACCTACAATGAGCAGTTCTTC. This translates into CASISGQGTYNEQFF. Full variable domain (rest looked up from reference TRBV5-1 and TRBJ2-1): KAGVTQTPRYLIKTRGQQVTLSCSPISGHRSVSWYQQTPGQGLQFLFEYFSETQRNKGNFPGRFSGRQFSNSRSEMNVSTLELGDSALYLCASISGQGTYNEQFFGPGTRLTVL.

The chain combines TRBV9 with TRBJ2-7; TRBD1 matches at 8 bases. J gave up 5 bases and V 0 bases, and 1 base lay outside the gene matches. The CDR3 has 13 residues. The germline CDR1 and CDR2 sequences are SGDLS and YYNGEE. The CDR3 bases are TGTGCCAGCAGCGTAGGGACAGGGAACGAGCAGTACTTC. Translated: CASSVGTGNEQYF.

This sequence joins TRBV19 and TRBJ1-4; no definite D call. Germline V lookup: CDR1 LNHDA, CDR2 SQIVND (reference sequence). V was pared by 5 bases and J by 8 bases, with 15 bases between. This CDR3 contains 14 residues. CDR3 DNA sequence: TGTGCCAGTAGTGAGGGTCAAATTCAGGAAAAACTGTTTTTT. Its protein is CASSEGQIQEKLFF. Full variable domain (missing parts from reference TRBV19 and TRBJ1-4): DGGITQSPKYLFRKEGQNVTLSCEQNLNHDAMYWYRQDPGQGLRLIYYSQIVNDFQKGDIAEGYSVSREKKESFPLTVTSAQKNPTAFYLCASSEGQIQEKLFFGSGTQLSVL.

The chain joins TRBV12-3 or TRBV12-4 to TRBJ2-7; D is undetermined. CDR3 length equals 11 residues. Trimming took off 6 bases at V and 0 bases at J, with 3 bases between the two ends. The CDR3 DNA reads TGTGCCAGCAGCAACTCCTACGAGCAGTACTTC. This gives the protein CASSNSYEQYF.

In nucleotides, the CDR3 is TGTGCCAGCGGGGTTGGGTACGAGCAGTACTTC. It is translated as CASGVGYEQYF. V usage is TRBV27 and J usage is TRBJ2-7; D remains unclear. The CDR3 covers 11 residues. Trimming pared 8 bases from V and 4 bases from J, leaving 9 bases between. The germline gives CDR1 MNHEY, CDR2 SMNVEV (reference sequence).

This clone turned up a few times. The genes are TRBV7-8 and TRBJ1-1; 8 nucleotides match TRBD1. CDR3 length: 13 amino acids. Germline V gene data show CDR1 as SGHVS and CDR2 as FQNEAQ. With V trimmed by 3 bases and J by 3 bases, 0 bases remained unmatched. CDR3 in DNA: TGTGCCAGCAGCTTGACAGGGGACACTGAAGCTTTCTTT. Its protein is CASSLTGDTEAFF. The full variable domain, completed using reference TRBV7-8 and TRBJ1-1, is GAGVSQSPRYKVAKRGQDVALRCDPISGHVSLFWYQQALGQGPEFLTYFQNEAQLDKSGLPSDRFFAERPEGSVSTLKIQRTQQEDSAVYLCASSLTGDTEAFFGQGTRLTVV.

This chain connects TRBV28 to TRBJ1-5, with D hard to call. This CDR3 has 13 residues. The germline CDR1 and CDR2 sequences are MDHEN and SYDVKM. V shed 8 bases and J shed 1 base, with 9 bases lying between them. CDR3 loop: CASGQDSNQPQHF. The CDR3 DNA reads TGTGCCAGCGGTCAAGACAGCAATCAGCCCCAGCATTTT.

The gene calls are TRBV4-1 and TRBJ1-5; no definite D call. V was trimmed by 4 bases and J by 3 bases, leaving 10 bases between them. The CDR3 contains 14 residues. The germline V gene encodes CDR1 MGHRA and CDR2 YSYEKL. DNA of the CDR3: TGCGCCAGCAGCCGCGCCGGAGACAATCAGCCCCAGCATTTT. Amino acids: CASSRAGDNQPQHF.

V usage is TRBV28 and J usage is TRBJ2-5; tentative D call: TRBD1 (6 bases). Trimming removed 5 bases from V and 0 bases from J, with 19 bases in between. This CDR3 comprises 17 residues. Germline values: CDR1 MDHEN, CDR2 SYDVKM. CDR3 bases: TGTGCCAGCAGTCTCCCAGGGGTCGGATACAACCAAGAGACCCAGTACTTC. This codes for CASSLPGVGYNQETQYF.

V usage is TRBV11-2 and J usage is TRBJ2-3; D possibly corresponds to TRBD1 (5 bases). The germline gives CDR1 SGHAT, CDR2 FQNNGV. With 3 bases removed from V and 3 bases from J, the gap between germline ends came to 10 bases. The CDR3 sequence is 14 residues long. This chain's CDR3 is CASSFFQGTDTQYF. In nucleotides, the CDR3 is TGTGCCAGCAGCTTTTTTCAGGGTACAGATACGCAGTATTTT.

The chain employs TRBV4-1 and TRBJ2-7, with 10 positions matching TRBD2. V trimming: 2 bases; J trimming: 2 bases; junction bases outside the gene matches: 9. Per germline, CDR1 MGHRA and CDR2 YSYEKL. This CDR3 comprises 17 residues. As DNA, the CDR3 is TGCGCCAGCAGCCAATCGTCACTAGCGGGGTCCCCCTACGAGCAGTACTTC. This sequence encodes CASSQSSLAGSPYEQYF.

In DNA form, the CDR3 reads TGTGCCACCAGCAGAGATAGGGGGGCCACTGAAGCTTTCTTT. Residues: CATSRDRGATEAFF. The chain uses TRBV15 and TRBJ1-1, with D possibly matching TRBD1 (6 bases). The CDR3 runs to 14 residues. V was clipped by 0 bases and J by 4 bases, with 9 bases between them. CDR1 is LNHNV and CDR2 is YYDKDF in the germline V gene (reference sequence).

Only a few counts were recorded for this clone. V gene TRBV5-1 combines with J gene TRBJ2-1, with 11 bases fitting TRBD1. The CDR3 length is 16 residues. Germline assignment: CDR1 SGHRS and CDR2 YFSETQ. Germline trimming cut 4 bases from V and 5 bases from J; bases unmatched to any gene: 8. The CDR3 DNA sequence: TGCGCCAGCAGCCCTGGAGGGGGACAGGGGGACAATGAGCAGTTCTTC. Translating gives CASSPGGGQGDNEQFF.

The rearrangement uses TRBV27 and TRBJ1-2; TRBD1 agrees at 8 bases. Germline V lookup: CDR1 MNHEY, CDR2 SMNVEV (reference sequence). CDR3 length: 16 amino acids. The V segment lost 5 bases and the J segment 4 bases; nucleotides outside the gene matches: 12. The CDR3 bases are TGTGCCAGCAGTACCCGGGGACAGGCAAACTCCTATGGCTACACCTTC. As protein: CASSTRGQANSYGYTF.

V is TRBV5-1 and J is TRBJ2-5, with 14 bases matching TRBD2. The germline V gene encodes CDR1 SGHRS and CDR2 YFSETQ. Trimming removed 4 bases from V and 2 bases from J; junction bases left unmatched: 4. This CDR3 is 16 amino acids long. CDR3 in DNA: TGCGCCAGCAGCCTTGGGACTAGCGGGGGACAAGAGACCCAGTACTTC. It yields the protein CASSLGTSGGQETQYF.

The V call is TRBV5-1, the J call TRBJ2-5; 7 bases align to TRBD2. The CDR3 covers 16 residues. V lost 3 bases and J lost 4; bases outside the gene matches: 12. Germline CDR1 and CDR2: SGHRS and YFSETQ. CDR3 coding DNA: TGCGCCAGCAGCTCGGCGGGAGTACTCACCGGAGAGACCCAGTACTTC. It translates to CASSSAGVLTGETQYF.

The CDR3 region has the DNA TGTGCCAGCAGCCAAGAGAGGGGACCGATGAACACCGGGGAGCTGTTTTTT. It yields the protein CASSQERGPMNTGELFF. This chain uses TRBV4-2 with TRBJ2-2; D possibly uses TRBD1 or TRBD2 (5 bases each). V lost 0 bases to trimming and J lost 1 base, with 12 bases between them. The CDR3 has 17 residues. Germline V lookup: CDR1 LGHNA, CDR2 YNFKEQ.

The genes are TRBV5-1 and TRBJ2-7; 7 positions agree with TRBD2. CDR1 is SGHRS and CDR2 is YFSETQ in the germline V gene. J lost 1 base, V lost 1 base, and 5 bases had no gene match. The CDR3 spans 15 residues. The CDR3, as DNA: TGCGCCAGCAGCTTGCTTAGCGGGCAGTCCTACGAGCAGTACTTC. This codes for CASSLLSGQSYEQYF. The variable domain in full, with the rest retrieved from reference TRBV5-1 and TRBJ2-7, is KAGVTQTPRYLIKTRGQQVTLSCSPISGHRSVSWYQQTPGQGLQFLFEYFSETQRNKGNFPGRFSGRQFSNSRSEMNVSTLELGDSALYLCASSLLSGQSYEQYFGPGTRLTVT.

V gene TRBV9 combines with J gene TRBJ1-6, with 9 bases fitting TRBD1. This CDR3 has 15 amino acids. Trimming at V came to 4 bases and at J to 5 bases, leaving 4 bases not matched to a gene. Germline V gene sequence: CDR1 SGDLS, CDR2 YYNGEE. CDR3 region: CASSPRTGDNSPLHF. Written as DNA, the CDR3 is TGTGCCAGCAGCCCCCGGACAGGGGATAATTCACCCCTCCACTTT.

The chain employs TRBV28 and TRBJ2-2; possibly TRBD1 for D (6 bases). CDR3 size: 15 residues. CDR1 is MDHEN and CDR2 is SYDVKM in the germline V gene. The germline V and J ends were trimmed by 5 bases and 4 bases, with 14 bases remaining between them. CDR3 bases: TGTGCCAGCAGTCAAACAGGGTCCGGCACCGGGGAGCTGTTTTTT. This translates into CASSQTGSGTGELFF.

The chain carries TRBV7-3 and TRBJ2-2, with 8 bases identical to TRBD1. V lost 5 bases and J lost 5; bases outside the gene matches: 10. This CDR3 has 16 residues. CDR1 is SGHTA, CDR2 FQGTGA, per germline. The CDR3 loop reads CASSPRDRLSTGELFF. The CDR3 DNA is TGTGCCAGCAGCCCAAGGGACAGGCTGTCGACCGGGGAGCTGTTTTTT.

The V and J genes are TRBV5-6 and TRBJ1-1, with TRBD1 matching over 8 bases. Germline CDR1 and CDR2: SGHDT and YYEEEE. This CDR3 comprises 12 residues. Trimming removed 8 bases from V and 4 bases from J; junction bases left unmatched: 4. The CDR3 reads CASTGGGTEAFF. CDR3 in DNA: TGTGCCAGTACAGGGGGTGGCACTGAAGCTTTCTTT.

This chain connects TRBV28 to TRBJ1-6, with D possibly being TRBD1 (5 bases). With 6 bases removed from V and 6 bases from J, the gap between germline ends came to 9 bases. The germline CDR1 and CDR2 sequences are MDHEN and SYDVKM. The CDR3 extends over 13 amino acids. CDR3 sequence: CASSGTGNSPLHF. The CDR3, as DNA: TGTGCCAGCAGCGGTACAGGTAATTCACCCCTCCACTTT.